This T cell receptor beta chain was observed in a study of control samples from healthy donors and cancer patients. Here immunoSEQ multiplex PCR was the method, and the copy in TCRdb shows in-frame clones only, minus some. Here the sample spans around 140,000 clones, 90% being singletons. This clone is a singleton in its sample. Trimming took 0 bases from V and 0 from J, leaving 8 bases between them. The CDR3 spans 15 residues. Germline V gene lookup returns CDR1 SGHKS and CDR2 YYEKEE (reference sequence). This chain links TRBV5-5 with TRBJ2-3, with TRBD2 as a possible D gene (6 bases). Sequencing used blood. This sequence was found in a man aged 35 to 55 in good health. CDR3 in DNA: TGTGCCAGCAGCTTGGGGAGCGGGAGCACAGATACGCAGTATTTT. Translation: CASSLGSGSTDTQYF.